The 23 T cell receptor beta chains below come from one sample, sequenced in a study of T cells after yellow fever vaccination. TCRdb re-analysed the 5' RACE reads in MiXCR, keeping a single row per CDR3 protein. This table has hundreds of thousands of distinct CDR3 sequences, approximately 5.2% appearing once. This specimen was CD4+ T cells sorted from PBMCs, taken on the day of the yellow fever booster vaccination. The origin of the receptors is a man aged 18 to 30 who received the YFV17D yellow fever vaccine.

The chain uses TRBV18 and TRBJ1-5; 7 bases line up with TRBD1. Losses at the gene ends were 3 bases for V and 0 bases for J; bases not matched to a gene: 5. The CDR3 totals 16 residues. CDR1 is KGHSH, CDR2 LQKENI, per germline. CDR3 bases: TGTGCCAGCTCACCGCAGACAGGGAATAGCAATCAGCCCCAGCATTTT. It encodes CASSPQTGNSNQPQHF.

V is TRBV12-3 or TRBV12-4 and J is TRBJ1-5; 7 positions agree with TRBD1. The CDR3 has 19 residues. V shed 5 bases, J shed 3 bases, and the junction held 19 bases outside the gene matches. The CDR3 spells CASSIDRDSQGLINQPQHF. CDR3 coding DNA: TGTGCCAGCAGTATAGACCGGGACAGCCAGGGGCTTATCAATCAGCCCCAGCATTTT.

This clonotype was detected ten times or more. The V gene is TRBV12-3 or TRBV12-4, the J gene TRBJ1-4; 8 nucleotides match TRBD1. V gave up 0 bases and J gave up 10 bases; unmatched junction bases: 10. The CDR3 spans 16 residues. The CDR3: CASSLALGGTGRKLFF. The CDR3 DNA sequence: TGTGCCAGCAGTTTAGCGCTGGGCGGGACAGGTCGAAAACTGTTTTTT.

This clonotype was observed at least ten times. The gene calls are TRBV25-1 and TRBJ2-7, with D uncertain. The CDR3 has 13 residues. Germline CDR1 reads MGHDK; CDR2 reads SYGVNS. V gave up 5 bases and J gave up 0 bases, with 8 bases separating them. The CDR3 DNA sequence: TGTGCCAGCAGTTCCCCGAGCTCCTACGAGCAGTACGTC. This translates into CASSSPSSYEQYV.

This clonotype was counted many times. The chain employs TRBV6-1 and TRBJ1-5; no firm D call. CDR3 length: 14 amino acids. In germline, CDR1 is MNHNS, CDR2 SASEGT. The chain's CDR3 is CASRGEYSNQPQHF. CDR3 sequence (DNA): TGTGCTTCGCGCGGGGAGTATAGCAATCAGCCCCAGCATTTT.

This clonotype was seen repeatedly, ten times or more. The CDR3, as DNA: TGTGCCAGCAGCTTAGGACAGGGCGAAAAACTGTTTTTT. As protein: CASSLGQGEKLFF. The genes are TRBV11-2 and TRBJ1-4; 7 bases fit TRBD1. J lost 8 bases, V lost 1 base, and 1 base had no gene match. CDR3 length: 13 amino acids. The germline CDR1 and CDR2 sequences are SGHAT and FQNNGV.

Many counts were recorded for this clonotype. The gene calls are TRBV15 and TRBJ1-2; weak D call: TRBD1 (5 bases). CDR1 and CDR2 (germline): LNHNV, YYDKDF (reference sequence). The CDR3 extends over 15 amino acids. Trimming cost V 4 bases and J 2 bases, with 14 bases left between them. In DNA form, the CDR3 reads TGTGCCACCAGCACTCAGGGAGAGGCAAACTATGGCTACACCTTC. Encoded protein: CATSTQGEANYGYTF.

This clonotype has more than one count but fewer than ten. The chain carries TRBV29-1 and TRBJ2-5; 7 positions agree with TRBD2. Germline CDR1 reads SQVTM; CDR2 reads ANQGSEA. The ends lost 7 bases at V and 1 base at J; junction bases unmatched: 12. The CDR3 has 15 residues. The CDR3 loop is CSAIWASGIQETQYF. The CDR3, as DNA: TGCAGCGCAATCTGGGCTAGCGGTATCCAAGAGACCCAGTACTTC.

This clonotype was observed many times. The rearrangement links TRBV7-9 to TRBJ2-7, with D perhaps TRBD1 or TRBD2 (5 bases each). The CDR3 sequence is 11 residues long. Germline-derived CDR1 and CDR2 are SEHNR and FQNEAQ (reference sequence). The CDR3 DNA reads TGTGCCAGCAGCTTAGAAGGGACCCTAACCGTC. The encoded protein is CASSLEGTLTV.

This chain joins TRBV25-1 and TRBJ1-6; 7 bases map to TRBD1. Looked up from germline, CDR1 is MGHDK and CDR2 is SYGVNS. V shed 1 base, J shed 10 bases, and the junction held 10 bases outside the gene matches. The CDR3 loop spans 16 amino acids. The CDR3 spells CASSELETGIGSPLHF. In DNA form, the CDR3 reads TGTGCCAGCAGTGAATTGGAGACAGGGATAGGGTCACCCCTCCACTTT.

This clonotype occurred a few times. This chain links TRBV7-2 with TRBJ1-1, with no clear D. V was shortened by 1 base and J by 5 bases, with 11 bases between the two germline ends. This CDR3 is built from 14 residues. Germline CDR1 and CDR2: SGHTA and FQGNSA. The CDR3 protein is CASSLGRGETEAFF. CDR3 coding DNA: TGTGCCAGCAGCTTAGGGAGAGGAGAAACTGAAGCTTTCTTT.

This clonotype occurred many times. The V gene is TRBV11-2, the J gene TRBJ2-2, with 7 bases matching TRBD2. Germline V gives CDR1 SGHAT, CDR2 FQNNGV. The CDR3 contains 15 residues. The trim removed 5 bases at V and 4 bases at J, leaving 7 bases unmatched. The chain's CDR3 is CASSPGLRGTGELFF. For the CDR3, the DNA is TGTGCCAGCAGCCCGGGACTACGAGGCACCGGGGAGCTGTTTTTT.

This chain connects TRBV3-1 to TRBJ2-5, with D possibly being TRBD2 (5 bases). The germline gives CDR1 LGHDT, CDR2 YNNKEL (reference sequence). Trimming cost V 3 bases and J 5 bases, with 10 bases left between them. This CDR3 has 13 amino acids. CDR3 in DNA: TGTGCCAGCAGCCACCTGGGCGGGGAGACCCAGTACTTC. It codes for CASSHLGGETQYF.

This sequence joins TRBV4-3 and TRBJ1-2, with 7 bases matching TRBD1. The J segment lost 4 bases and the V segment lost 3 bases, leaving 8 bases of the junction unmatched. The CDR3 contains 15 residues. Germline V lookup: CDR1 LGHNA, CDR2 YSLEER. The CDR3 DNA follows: TGCGCCAGCAGCCAGATCCTCGGGACAGCCTATGGCTACACCTTC. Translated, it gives CASSQILGTAYGYTF.

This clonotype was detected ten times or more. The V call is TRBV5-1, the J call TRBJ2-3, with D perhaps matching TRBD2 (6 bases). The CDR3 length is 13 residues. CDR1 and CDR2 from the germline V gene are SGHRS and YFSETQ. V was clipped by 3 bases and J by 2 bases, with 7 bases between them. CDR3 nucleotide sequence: TGCGCCAGCAGCTCGGGGGTCACAGATACGCAGTATTTT. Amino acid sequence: CASSSGVTDTQYF.

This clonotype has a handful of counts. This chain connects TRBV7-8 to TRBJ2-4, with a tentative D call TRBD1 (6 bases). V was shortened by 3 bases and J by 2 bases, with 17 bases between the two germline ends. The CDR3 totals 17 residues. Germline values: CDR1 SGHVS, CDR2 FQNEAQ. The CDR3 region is CASSFHRWGPTKNIQYF. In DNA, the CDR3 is TGTGCCAGCAGCTTCCATCGGTGGGGGCCGACCAAAAACATTCAGTACTTC. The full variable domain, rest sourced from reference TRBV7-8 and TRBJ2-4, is GAGVSQSPRYKVAKRGQDVALRCDPISGHVSLFWYQQALGQGPEFLTYFQNEAQLDKSGLPSDRFFAERPEGSVSTLKIQRTQQEDSAVYLCASSFHRWGPTKNIQYFGAGTRLSVL.

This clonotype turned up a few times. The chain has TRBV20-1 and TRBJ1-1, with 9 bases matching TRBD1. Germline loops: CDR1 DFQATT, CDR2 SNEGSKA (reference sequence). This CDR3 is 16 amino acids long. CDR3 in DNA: TGCAGGGCAATCGAGTCGGGACAGGGACCGAACACTGAAGCTTTCTTT. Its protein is CRAIESGQGPNTEAFF.

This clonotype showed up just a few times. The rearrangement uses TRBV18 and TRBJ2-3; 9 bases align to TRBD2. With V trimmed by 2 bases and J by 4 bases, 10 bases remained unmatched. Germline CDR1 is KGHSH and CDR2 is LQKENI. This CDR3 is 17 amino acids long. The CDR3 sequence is CASSPRSSGGSPDTQYF. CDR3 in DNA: TGTGCCAGCTCACCAAGATCCAGCGGGGGGTCCCCAGATACGCAGTATTTT.

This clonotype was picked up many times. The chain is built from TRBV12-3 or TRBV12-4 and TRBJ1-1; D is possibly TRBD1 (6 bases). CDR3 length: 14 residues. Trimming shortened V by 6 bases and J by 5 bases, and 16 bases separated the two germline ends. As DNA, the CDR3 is TGTGCCAGCAGACCCACAGGGTCTTGGACTGAAGCTTTCTTT. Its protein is CASRPTGSWTEAFF.

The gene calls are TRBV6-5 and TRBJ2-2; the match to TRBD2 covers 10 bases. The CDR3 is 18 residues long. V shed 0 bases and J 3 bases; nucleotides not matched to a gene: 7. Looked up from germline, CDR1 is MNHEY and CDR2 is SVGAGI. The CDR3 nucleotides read TGTGCCAGCAGTTACTCGCCAGCGGGGGGGCCTGACACCGGGGAGCTGTTTTTT. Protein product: CASSYSPAGGPDTGELFF.

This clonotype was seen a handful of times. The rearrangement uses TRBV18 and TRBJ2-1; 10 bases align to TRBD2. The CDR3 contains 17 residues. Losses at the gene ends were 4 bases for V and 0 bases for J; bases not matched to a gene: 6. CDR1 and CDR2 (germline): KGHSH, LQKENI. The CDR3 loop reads CASSHRTSGSSYNEQFF. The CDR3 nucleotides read TGTGCCAGCTCACATAGGACTAGCGGAAGCTCCTACAATGAGCAGTTCTTC.

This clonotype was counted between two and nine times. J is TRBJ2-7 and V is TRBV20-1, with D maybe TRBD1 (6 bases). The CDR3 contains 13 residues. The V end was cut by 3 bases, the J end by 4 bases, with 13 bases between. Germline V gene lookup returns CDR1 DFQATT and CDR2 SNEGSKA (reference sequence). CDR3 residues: CSASGPTGYEQYV. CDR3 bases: TGCAGTGCTAGTGGCCCGACAGGATACGAGCAGTACGTC.

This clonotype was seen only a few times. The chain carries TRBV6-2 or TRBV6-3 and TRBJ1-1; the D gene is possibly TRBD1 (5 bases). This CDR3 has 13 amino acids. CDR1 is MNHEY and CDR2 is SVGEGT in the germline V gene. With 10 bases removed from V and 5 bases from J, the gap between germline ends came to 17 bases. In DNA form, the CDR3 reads TGTGCCACCTACCGGGGGGGAGAGACTGAAGCTTTCTTT. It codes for CATYRGGETEAFF.